The source of this TCR beta chain is a study of follicular helper T cells after annual influenza vaccination. Only one count was recorded for this clone. The antigen remains undetermined. Indicated time point: 2015-2016 season, 7 days after influenza vaccination. Donors with HIV/AIDS, active malignancy, immunomodulators or active illness were excluded. The study, taken as a whole, reports: Day 7 ICOS+CD38+ clones later appeared mostly in ICOS-CD38- cTfh.

Using immunoSEQ multiplex PCR, the repertoire was profiled, and TCRdb retains in-frame clones only, with some absent. The sample contains about 10,000 clones, approximately 81% of which appear only once. Sequenced material: CXCR5+ CD38- circulating T follicular helper cells from blood, taken 7 days after influenza vaccination. Noted subset: circulating Tfh, non-naive CD4+CXCR5+PD-1+ (ICOS+CD38+ or ICOS-CD38-). This sequence originates from an adult who received the influenza vaccine.

CDR3 amino acids: CASSRGSMNTEAFF. The CDR3 coding sequence is TGTGCCAGCAGTAGGGGCAGCATGAACACTGAAGCTTTCTTT. This chain joins TRBV25-1 and TRBJ1-1; TRBD1 is a possible D gene (5 bases). This CDR3 region has 14 residues. Trimming stripped 5 bases from V and 0 bases from J, with 10 bases between. CDR1 and CDR2 from the germline V gene are MGHDK and SYGVNS.